The T cell receptor (beta chain) described here comes from a study of cytomegalovirus exposure and HLA in healthy donors. Study-wide findings and caveats: Association of under 20,000 TCR beta sequences with HLA alleles was found at 0.05 false discovery rate in a later analysis.

Concerning this clone itself: As yet, its antigen is unknown.

PCR amplification relied on 60 Vbeta primers (plus 13 Jbeta primers). The assay was immunoSEQ multiplex PCR, and TCRdb's table has in-frame clones only and misses some. Of 200,000 to 250,000 clones in the sample, 65% to 85% are singletons; the top ten hold 1.7%. Looked up from germline, CDR1 is SQVTM and CDR2 is ANQGSEA. The CDR3 has 14 residues. The V end was cut by 3 bases, the J end by 0 bases, with 9 bases between. This chain joins TRBV29-1 and TRBJ2-1; possible D gene TRBD2, 6 bases. This receptor was taken from a man in his fifties in good health and CMV-seronegative. Material: PBMCs. The CDR3 DNA sequence: TGCAGCGTTGATTACGGGAGCTCCTACAATGAGCAGTTCTTC. The encoded protein is CSVDYGSSYNEQFF.